This TCR beta chain was obtained from a study of multiple sclerosis patients with progressive multifocal leukoencephalopathy. Study-level results: In most PML patients, TRB repertoires appeared less diverse by entropy.

The CDR3 is made up of 15 amino acids. The germline CDR1 and CDR2 sequences are SGHRS and YFSETQ. V was pared by 3 bases and J by 7 bases, with 6 bases of the junction left unmatched. The time point here: before natalizumab initiation. Concerning this clone: What it binds is not known.

Assay used: immunoSEQ multiplex PCR; TCRdb lists only in-frame clones, some missing. The table shows about 28,000 clones, with approximately 90% occurring only once. The sequence derives from a human donor with multiple sclerosis. This chain uses TRBV5-1 with TRBJ2-7; 14 nucleotides line up with TRBD2. The sequencing sample was made of PBMCs. The CDR3 DNA sequence: TGCGCCAGCAGCTCGACGGGACTAGCGGGGGTTGAGCAGTACTTC. The encoded protein is CASSSTGLAGVEQYF.